This T cell receptor (beta chain) is drawn from a study of blood T cell repertoires in COVID-19. The protocol was immunoSEQ multiplex PCR, while the TCRdb copy is restricted to in-frame clones and leaves out a portion. The table shows 300,000 to 400,000 clones, with 85% to 90% occurring only once. Trimming cost V 0 bases and J 6 bases, with 9 bases left between them. The germline V gene has CDR1 LNHNV and CDR2 YYDKDF (reference sequence). There are 13 residues in the CDR3. The rearrangement uses TRBV15 and TRBJ2-7, with D unresolved. Material for sequencing was PBMCs or T cells enriched from blood (not recorded which). The source is a man younger than 35 who had recovered from COVID-19. The CDR3 nucleotides read TGTGCCACCAGCAGAGATCGAGGAATCGAGCAGTACTTC. This gives the protein CATSRDRGIEQYF.